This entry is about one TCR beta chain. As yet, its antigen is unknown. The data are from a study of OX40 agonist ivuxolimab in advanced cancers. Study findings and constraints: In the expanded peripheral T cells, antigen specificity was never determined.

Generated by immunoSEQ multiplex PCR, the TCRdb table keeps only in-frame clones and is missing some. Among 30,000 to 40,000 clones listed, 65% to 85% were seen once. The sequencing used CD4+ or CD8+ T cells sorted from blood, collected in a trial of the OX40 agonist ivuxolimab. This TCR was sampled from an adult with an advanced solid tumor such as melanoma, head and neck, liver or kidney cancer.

CDR3 sequence: CASSVGLANSYEQYF. The CDR3 DNA follows: TGTGCCAGTAGTGTAGGGCTAGCGAACTCCTACGAGCAGTACTTC. The chain recombines TRBV19 with TRBJ2-7, with D possibly TRBD2 on 6 matching bases. CDR1 and CDR2 (germline): LNHDA, SQIVND (reference sequence). The V gene lost 5 bases and the J gene lost 0 bases, with 14 bases spanning the gap. The CDR3 is 15 residues long.